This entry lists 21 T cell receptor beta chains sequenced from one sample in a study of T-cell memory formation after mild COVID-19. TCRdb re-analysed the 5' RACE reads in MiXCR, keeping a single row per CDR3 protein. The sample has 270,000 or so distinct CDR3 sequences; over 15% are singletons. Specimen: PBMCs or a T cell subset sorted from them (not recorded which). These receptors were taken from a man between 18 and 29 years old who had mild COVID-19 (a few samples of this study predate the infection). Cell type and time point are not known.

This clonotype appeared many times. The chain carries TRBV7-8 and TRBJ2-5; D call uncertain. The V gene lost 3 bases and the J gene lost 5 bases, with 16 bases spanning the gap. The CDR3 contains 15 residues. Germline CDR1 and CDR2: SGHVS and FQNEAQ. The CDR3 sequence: CASSFPLGARETQYF. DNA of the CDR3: TGTGCCAGCAGCTTCCCCCTAGGAGCCCGGGAGACCCAGTACTTC.

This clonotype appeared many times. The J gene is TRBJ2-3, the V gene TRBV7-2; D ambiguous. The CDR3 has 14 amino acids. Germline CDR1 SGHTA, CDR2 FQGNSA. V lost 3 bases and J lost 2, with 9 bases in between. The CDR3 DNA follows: TGTGCCAGCAGCTTCGGTTATTACACAGATACGCAGTATTTT. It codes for CASSFGYYTDTQYF. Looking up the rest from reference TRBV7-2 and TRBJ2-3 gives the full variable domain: GAGVSQSPSNKVTEKGKDVELRCDPISGHTALYWYRQSLGQGLEFLIYFQGNSAPDKSGLPSDRFSAERTGGSVSTLTIQRTQQEDSAVYLCASSFGYYTDTQYFGPGTRLTVL.

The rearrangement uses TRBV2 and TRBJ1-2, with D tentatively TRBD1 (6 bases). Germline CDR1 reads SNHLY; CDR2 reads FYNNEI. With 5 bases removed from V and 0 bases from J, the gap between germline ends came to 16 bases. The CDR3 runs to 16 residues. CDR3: CASSREGDFANYGYTF. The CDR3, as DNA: TGTGCCAGCAGTCGGGAGGGGGATTTCGCTAACTATGGCTACACCTTC.

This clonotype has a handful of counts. CDR3 loop: CASSPVAGAHYEQYV. CDR3 nucleotide sequence: TGTGCCAGCAGCCCCGTGGCGGGGGCGCACTACGAGCAGTACGTC. The genes are TRBV7-3 and TRBJ2-7; D perhaps matches TRBD2 (7 bases). Trimming stripped 5 bases from V and 3 bases from J, with 17 bases between. Germline loops: CDR1 SGHTA, CDR2 FQGTGA. There are 15 residues in the CDR3.

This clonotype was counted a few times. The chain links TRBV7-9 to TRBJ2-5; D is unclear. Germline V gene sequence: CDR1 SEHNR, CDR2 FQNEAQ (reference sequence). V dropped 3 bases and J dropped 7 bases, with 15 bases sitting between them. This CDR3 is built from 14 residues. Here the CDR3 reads CASSLLPGPGTQYF. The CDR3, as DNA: TGTGCCAGCAGCTTGTTGCCCGGGCCGGGGACCCAGTACTTC.

The CDR3 region has the DNA TGCGCCAGCAGCTTGCAGGTGGGGAGGAATGAGCAGTTCTTC. Its protein is CASSLQVGRNEQFF. The chain links TRBV5-1 to TRBJ2-1; a possible D gene is TRBD2 (6 bases). V was clipped by 1 base and J by 7 bases, with 12 bases between them. The CDR3 covers 14 residues. Germline assignment: CDR1 SGHRS and CDR2 YFSETQ.

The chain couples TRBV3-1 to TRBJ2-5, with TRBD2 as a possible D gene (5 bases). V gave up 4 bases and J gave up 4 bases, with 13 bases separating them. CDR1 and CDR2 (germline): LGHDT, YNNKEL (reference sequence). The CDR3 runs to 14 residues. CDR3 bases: TGTGCCAGCAGCCCGGACTCCCTCGGAGAGACCCAGTACTTC. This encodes CASSPDSLGETQYF.

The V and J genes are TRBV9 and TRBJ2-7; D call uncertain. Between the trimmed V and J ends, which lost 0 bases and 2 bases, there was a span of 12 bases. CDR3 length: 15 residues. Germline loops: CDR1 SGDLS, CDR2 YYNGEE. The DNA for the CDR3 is TGTGCCAGCAGCGTAGCGTCAGGCGTACCCTACGAGCAGTACTTC. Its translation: CASSVASGVPYEQYF.

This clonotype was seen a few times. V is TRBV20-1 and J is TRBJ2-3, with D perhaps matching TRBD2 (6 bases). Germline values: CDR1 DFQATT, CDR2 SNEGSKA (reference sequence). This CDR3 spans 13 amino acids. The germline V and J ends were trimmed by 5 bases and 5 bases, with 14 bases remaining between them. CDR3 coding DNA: TGCAGTGCTGCGGGGTTGCCAGGAGATACGCAGTATTTT. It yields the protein CSAAGLPGDTQYF.

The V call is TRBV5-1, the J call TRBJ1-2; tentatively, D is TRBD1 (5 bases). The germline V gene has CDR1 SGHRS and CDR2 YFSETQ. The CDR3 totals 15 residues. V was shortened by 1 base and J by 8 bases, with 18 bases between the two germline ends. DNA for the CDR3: TGCGCCAGCAGCTTGATGGGGCAGATCCTGAGCGGCTACACCTTC. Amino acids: CASSLMGQILSGYTF.

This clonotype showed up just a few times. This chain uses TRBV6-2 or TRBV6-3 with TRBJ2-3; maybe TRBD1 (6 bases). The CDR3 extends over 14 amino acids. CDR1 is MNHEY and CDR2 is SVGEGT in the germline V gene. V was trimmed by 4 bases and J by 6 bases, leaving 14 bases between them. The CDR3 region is CASSSGAVSDTQYF. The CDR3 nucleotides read TGTGCCAGCAGTTCAGGGGCCGTATCGGATACGCAGTATTTT.

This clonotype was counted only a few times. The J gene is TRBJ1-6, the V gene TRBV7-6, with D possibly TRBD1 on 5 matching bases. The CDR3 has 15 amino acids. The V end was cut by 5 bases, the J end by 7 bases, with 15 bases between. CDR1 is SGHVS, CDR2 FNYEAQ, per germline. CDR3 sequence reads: CASSPARDWNSPLHF. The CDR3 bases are TGTGCCAGCAGCCCAGCTCGGGACTGGAATTCACCCCTCCACTTT.

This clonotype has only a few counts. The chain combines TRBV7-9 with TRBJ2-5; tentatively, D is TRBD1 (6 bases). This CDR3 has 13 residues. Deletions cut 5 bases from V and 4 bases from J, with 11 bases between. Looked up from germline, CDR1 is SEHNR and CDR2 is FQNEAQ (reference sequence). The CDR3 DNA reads TGTGCCAGCAGCCCGGGGACATCAGAGACCCAGTACTTC. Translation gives CASSPGTSETQYF.

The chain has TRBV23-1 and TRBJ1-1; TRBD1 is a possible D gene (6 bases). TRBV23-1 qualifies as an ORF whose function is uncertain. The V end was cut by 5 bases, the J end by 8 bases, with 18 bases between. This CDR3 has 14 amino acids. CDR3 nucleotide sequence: TGCGCCAGCAGTTGTTCCCACCCCGGGACAGAAGCTTTCTTT. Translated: CASSCSHPGTEAFF.

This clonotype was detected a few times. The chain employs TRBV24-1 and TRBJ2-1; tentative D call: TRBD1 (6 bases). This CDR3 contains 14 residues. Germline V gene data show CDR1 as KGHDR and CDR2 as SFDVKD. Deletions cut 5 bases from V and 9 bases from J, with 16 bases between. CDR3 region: CATSGASVGGEQFF. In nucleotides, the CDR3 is TGTGCCACCAGTGGGGCCTCAGTAGGGGGTGAGCAGTTCTTC.

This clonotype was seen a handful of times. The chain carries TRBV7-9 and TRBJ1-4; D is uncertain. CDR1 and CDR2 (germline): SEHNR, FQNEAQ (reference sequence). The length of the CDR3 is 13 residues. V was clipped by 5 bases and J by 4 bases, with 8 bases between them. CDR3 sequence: CASSPEDNEKLFF. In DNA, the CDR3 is TGTGCCAGCAGCCCCGAGGATAATGAAAAACTGTTTTTT.

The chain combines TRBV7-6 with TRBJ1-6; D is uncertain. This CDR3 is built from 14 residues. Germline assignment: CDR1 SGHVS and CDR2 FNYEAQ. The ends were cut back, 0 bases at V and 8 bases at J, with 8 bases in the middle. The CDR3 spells CASSLAIRDSPLHF. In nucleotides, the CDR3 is TGTGCCAGCAGCTTAGCGATACGGGATTCACCCCTCCACTTT.

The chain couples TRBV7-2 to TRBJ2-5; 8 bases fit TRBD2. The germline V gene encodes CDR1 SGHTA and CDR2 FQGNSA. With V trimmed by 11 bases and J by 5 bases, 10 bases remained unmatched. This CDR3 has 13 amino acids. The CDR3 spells CAGGTSVGETQYF. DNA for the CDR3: TGTGCCGGCGGGACTAGTGTAGGGGAGACCCAGTACTTC.

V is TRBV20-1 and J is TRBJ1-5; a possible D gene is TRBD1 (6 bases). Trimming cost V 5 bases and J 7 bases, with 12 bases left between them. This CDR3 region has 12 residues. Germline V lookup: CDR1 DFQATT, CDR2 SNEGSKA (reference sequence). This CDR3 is CSASSGAQPQHF. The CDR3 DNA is TGCAGTGCTTCTTCAGGGGCCCAGCCCCAGCATTTT.

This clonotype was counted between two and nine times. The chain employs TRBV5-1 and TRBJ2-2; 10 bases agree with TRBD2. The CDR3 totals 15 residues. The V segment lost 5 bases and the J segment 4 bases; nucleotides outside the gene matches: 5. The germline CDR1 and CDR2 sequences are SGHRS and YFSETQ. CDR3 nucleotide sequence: TGCGCCAGCAGACCGCCTAGCGGGGGCACCGGGGAGCTGTTTTTT. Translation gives CASRPPSGGTGELFF.

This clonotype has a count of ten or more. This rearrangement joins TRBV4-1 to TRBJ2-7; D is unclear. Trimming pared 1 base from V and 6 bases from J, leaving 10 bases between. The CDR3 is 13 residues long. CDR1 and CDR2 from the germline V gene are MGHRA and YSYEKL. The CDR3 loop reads CASSQVIHGEQYV. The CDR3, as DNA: TGCGCCAGCAGCCAAGTTATACATGGCGAGCAGTACGTC.